This T cell receptor beta chain comes out of a study of blood T cells in healthy people across ages. Alongside a J-beta primer mix, a sample-barcoded 5' primer served in a second PCR lasting about 7 to 11 cycles. The authors tagged each cDNA molecule using a template-switch adaptor with 12 random nucleotides. TCRdb fed the 5' RACE reads into MiXCR, producing one record per CDR3 protein. The top ten clones hold roughly 13% of a sample with roughly 680,000 distinct CDR3 sequences, more than 45% of them seen once. Study-wide results and caveats: PBMCs went unsorted, and a conclusive naive versus antigen-experienced comparison was therefore prevented.

Trimming removed 0 bases from V and 3 bases from J, with 12 bases in between. From germline, CDR1 is LGHNA and CDR2 YNFKEQ. The CDR3 is 15 amino acids. Per-sample yields of isolated PBMCs were at least 7 million. Total RNA was extracted at no less than 6 micrograms per sample. With regard to this clonotype: Its matching antigen is unknown.

The gene calls are TRBV4-2 and TRBJ2-7; D may correspond to TRBD1 or TRBD2 (6 bases each). The TCR was taken from a woman at least 80 years old in good health. The specimen sequenced was blood. Here the CDR3 reads CASSQEEGGGYEQYF. DNA of the CDR3: TGTGCCAGCAGCCAAGAAGAGGGGGGCGGCTACGAGCAGTACTTC.